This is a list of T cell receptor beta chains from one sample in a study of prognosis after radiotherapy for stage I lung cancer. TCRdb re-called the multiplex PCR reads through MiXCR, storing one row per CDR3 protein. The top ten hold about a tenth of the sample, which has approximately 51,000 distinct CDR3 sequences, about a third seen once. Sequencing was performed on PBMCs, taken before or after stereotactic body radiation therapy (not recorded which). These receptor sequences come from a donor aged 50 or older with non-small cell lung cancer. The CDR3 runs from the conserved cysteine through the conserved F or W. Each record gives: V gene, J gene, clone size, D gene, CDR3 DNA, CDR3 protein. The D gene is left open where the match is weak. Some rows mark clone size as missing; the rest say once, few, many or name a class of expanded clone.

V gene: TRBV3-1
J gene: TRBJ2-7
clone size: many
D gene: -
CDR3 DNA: TGTGCCAGCAGCCCCCCCGGGCTGGTCTACGAGCAGTACTTC
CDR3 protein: CASSPPGLVYEQYF

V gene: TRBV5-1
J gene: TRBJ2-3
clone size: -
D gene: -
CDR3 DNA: TGCGCCAGCAGAAATTCAGATACGCAGTATTTT
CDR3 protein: CASRNSDTQYF

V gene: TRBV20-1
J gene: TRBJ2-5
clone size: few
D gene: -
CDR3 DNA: TGCAGTGCTAGTACTAGAGGGGAGACCCAGTACTTC
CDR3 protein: CSASTRGETQYF

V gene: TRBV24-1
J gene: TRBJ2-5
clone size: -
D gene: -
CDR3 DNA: TGTGCCACCAGACAAGACAAAGAGACCCAGTACTTC
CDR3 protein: CATRQDKETQYF

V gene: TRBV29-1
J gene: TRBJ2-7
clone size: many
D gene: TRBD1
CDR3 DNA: TGCAGCGTTGAAGAGGCCCCCCCGCAACAGGGGACCTCCTACGAGCAGTACTTC
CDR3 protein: CSVEEAPPQQGTSYEQYF

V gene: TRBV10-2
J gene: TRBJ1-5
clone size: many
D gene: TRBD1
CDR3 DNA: TGCGCCAGCGCACCGACAGGGGTCCTAAATCAGCCCCAGCATTTT
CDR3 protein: CASAPTGVLNQPQHF

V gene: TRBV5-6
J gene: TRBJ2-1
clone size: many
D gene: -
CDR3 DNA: TGTGCCAGCAGCTTGCCTAGCGTAACCTACAATGAGCAGTTCTTC
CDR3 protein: CASSLPSVTYNEQFF

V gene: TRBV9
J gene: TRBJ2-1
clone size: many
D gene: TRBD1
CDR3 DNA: TGTGCCAGCAGTCGGGGACAGGGGAGGGATGAGCAGTTCTTC
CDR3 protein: CASSRGQGRDEQFF

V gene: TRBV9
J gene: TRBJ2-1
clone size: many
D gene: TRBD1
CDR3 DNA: TGTGCCAGCAGCGGAAATCGACAGGGGTCCTATGAGCAGTTCTTC
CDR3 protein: CASSGNRQGSYEQFF

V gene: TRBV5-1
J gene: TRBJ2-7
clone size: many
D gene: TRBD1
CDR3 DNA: TGCGCCAGCAGCTCACAAGACAGGGCCGTCTACGAGCAGTACTTC
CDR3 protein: CASSSQDRAVYEQYF

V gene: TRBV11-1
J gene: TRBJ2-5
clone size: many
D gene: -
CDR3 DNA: TGTGCCAGCAGCTCGGACCGGCAAGAGACCCAGTACTTC
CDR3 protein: CASSSDRQETQYF

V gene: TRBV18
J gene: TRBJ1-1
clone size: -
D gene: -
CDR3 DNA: TGTGCCAGCTCACCACCCTACGGGGGGGTCACTGAAGCTTTCTTT
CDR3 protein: CASSPPYGGVTEAFF

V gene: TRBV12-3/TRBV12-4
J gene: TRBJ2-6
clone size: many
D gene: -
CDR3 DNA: TGTGCCAGCACTTGGGGGGCCGGGGCCAACGTCCTGACTTTC
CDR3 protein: CASTWGAGANVLTF

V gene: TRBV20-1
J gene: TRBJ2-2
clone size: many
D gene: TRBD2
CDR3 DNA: TGCAGTGCTAGATGGGCTAGCGGGAGAGGAACCGGGGAGCTGTTTTTT
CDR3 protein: CSARWASGRGTGELFF

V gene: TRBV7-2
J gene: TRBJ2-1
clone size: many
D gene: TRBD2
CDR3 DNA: TGTGCCAGCAGTAGCGGGAGAACTGGTCTCTACAATGAGCAGTTCTTC
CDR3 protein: CASSSGRTGLYNEQFF

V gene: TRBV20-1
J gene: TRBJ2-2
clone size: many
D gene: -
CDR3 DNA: TGCAGTGCTAGCGGACTTTCCGGGGAGCTGTTTTTT
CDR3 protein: CSASGLSGELFF

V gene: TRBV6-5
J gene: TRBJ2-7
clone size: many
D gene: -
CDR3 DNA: TGTGCCAGCAGTTACGCCCGGAGGCAGTACTTC
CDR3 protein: CASSYARRQYF

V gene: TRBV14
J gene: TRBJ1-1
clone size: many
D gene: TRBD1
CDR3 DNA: TGTGCCAGCAGCCCAACAGGGGGCTATAGGATGAACACTGAAGCTTTCTTT
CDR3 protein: CASSPTGGYRMNTEAFF

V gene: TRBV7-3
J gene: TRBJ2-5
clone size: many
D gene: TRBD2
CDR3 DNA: TGTGCCAGCAGCCTCGGACTAGCGGGAGGGTTGGAGACCCAGTACTTC
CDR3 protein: CASSLGLAGGLETQYF

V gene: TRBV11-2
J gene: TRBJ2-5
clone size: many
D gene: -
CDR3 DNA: TGTGCCAGCAGCTTAGGACAGGGAGGGGGCCAAGAGACCCAGTACTTC
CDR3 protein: CASSLGQGGGQETQYF

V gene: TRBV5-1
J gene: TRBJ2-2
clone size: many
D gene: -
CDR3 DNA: TGCGCCAGCAGCTTGTTCCTAGCAGCCACCGGGGAGCTGTTTTTT
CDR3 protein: CASSLFLAATGELFF

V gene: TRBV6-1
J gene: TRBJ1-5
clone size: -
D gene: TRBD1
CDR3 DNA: TGTGCCAGCAGCCCGGCCCAGGGGGCGCCGATCGACGATCATCCCCAGCATTTT
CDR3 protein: CASSPAQGAPIDDHPQHF

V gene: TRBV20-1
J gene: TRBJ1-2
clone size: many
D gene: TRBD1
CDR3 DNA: TGCAGTGCGGGCCGGGACAGCTATGGCTACACCTTC
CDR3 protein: CSAGRDSYGYTF

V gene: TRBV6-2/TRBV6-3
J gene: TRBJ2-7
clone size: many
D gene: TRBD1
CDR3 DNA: TGTGCCAGCAGTTACTCTCCGGGACAGGGGACCTACGAGCAGTACTTC
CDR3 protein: CASSYSPGQGTYEQYF

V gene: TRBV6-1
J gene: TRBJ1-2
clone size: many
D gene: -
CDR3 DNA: TGTGCCAGCAGTGAAGCGGGTGGCTATGGCTACACCTTC
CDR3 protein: CASSEAGGYGYTF

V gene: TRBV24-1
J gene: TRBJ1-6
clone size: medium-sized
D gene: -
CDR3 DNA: TGTGCCACCAGCTCAGGGACCTTCAATTCACCCCTCCACTTT
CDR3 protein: CATSSGTFNSPLHF